Following are 7 T cell receptor beta chains from one sample sequenced in a study of blood T cell repertoires in COVID-19 (dated by TCRdb to between 2020 and 2021). The library relied on the immunoSEQ multiplex PCR assay. TCRdb's version of the immuneACCESS table is confined to in-frame rearrangements and falls short of the full clone set. An unresolved V gene accounts for under half of the shortfall where checked; the remainder is of unknown origin. The sample table holds around 300,000 clones, of which about nine tenths were seen once. The ten largest clones capture around 2.1% of the sample. The specimen sequenced was peripheral blood. These receptors originate from a man aged 50 to 60 with acute or convalescent COVID-19.

This clone was observed once. The chain uses TRBV5-1 and TRBJ1-6; 10 bases map to TRBD1. CDR3 size: 15 residues. V trimming: 4 bases; J trimming: 8 bases; junction bases outside the gene matches: 6. CDR1 and CDR2 from the germline V gene are SGHRS and YFSETQ. CDR3 DNA sequence: TGCGCCAGCAGCAAATCCGGGACAGGGGATTCACCCCTCCACTTT. This gives the protein CASSKSGTGDSPLHF.

The chain recombines TRBV5-1 with TRBJ2-2; D ambiguous. V gave up 1 base and J gave up 0 bases, with 10 bases separating them. CDR3 length: 16 residues. Germline V CDR1 and CDR2: SGHRS, YFSETQ. The CDR3 is CASSLRVQANTGELFF. CDR3 nucleotide sequence: TGCGCCAGCAGCTTGCGAGTTCAAGCGAACACCGGGGAGCTGTTTTTT.

The chain combines TRBV27 with TRBJ1-2; 8 bases are shared with TRBD1. The CDR3 extends over 13 amino acids. The V and J ends lost 5 bases and 5 bases, in that order; junction bases with no gene match: 4. CDR1 MNHEY and CDR2 SMNVEV come from the germline V gene (reference sequence). The CDR3 loop is CASSTDRAYGYTF. CDR3 DNA sequence: TGTGCCAGCAGTACGGACAGGGCTTATGGCTACACCTTC.

V usage is TRBV18 and J usage is TRBJ2-5; the D gene is possibly TRBD1 (6 bases). Germline assignment: CDR1 KGHSH and CDR2 LQKENI. Trimming shortened V by 6 bases and J by 5 bases, and 16 bases separated the two germline ends. The CDR3 is 14 residues long. This CDR3 is CASSPGTPWETQYF. The CDR3 DNA is TGTGCCAGCTCCCCCGGGACACCCTGGGAGACCCAGTACTTC.

The rearrangement uses TRBV27 and TRBJ1-5; TRBD1 matches at 8 bases. This CDR3 has 15 amino acids. V lost 5 bases to trimming and J lost 2 bases; unmatched junction nucleotides: 5. The germline CDR1 and CDR2 sequences are MNHEY and SMNVEV (reference sequence). The CDR3, as DNA: TGTGCCAGCAGTACCGCAGGGGGCCGCAATCAGCCCCAGCATTTT. Its protein is CASSTAGGRNQPQHF.

The chain is built from TRBV29-1 and TRBJ2-1; 10 positions match TRBD1. Germline CDR1 and CDR2: SQVTM and ANQGSEA. V was pared by 7 bases and J by 0 bases, with 9 bases of the junction left unmatched. This CDR3 is built from 16 residues. CDR3 in amino acids: CSETGGPSSSYNEQFF. Here the CDR3 DNA reads TGCAGCGAGACAGGGGGCCCCTCGAGCTCCTACAATGAGCAGTTCTTC.

The chain has TRBV5-1 and TRBJ2-1; 7 nucleotides line up with TRBD2. The CDR3 spans 17 residues. CDR1 and CDR2 from the germline V gene are SGHRS and YFSETQ. J was trimmed by 0 bases and V by 4 bases; bases with no gene match: 10. The CDR3 DNA reads TGCGCCAGCAGCCCTAGCTCTCGCGGGGGCTCCTACAATGAGCAGTTCTTC. Its translation: CASSPSSRGGSYNEQFF.